Below, one T cell receptor (beta chain) is given with its context. Using immunoSEQ multiplex PCR, the repertoire was profiled, and TCRdb retains in-frame clones only, with some absent. The sample has around 26,000 clones; 82% are singletons. The sample belongs to a study of control samples from healthy donors and cancer patients. The CDR3 has 14 residues. Germline V gene data show CDR1 as SGHDT and CDR2 as YYEEEE. The V and J ends lost 4 bases and 5 bases respectively, with 14 bases between them. This TCR came from a man aged 60 to 75 with colorectal cancer. Source material: PBMCs. This chain uses TRBV5-6 with TRBJ2-3; D not certain. CDR3 sequence reads: CASSPLPSGDTQYF. CDR3 coding DNA: TGTGCCAGCAGCCCGCTGCCCTCTGGAGATACGCAGTATTTT.